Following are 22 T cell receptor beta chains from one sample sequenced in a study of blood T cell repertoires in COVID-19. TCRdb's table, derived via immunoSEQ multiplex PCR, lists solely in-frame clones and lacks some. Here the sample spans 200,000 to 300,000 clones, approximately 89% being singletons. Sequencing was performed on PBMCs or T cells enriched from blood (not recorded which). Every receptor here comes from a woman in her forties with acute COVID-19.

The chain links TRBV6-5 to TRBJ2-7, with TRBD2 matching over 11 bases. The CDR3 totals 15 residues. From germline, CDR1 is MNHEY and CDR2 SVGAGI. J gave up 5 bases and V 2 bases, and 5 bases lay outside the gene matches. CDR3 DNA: TGTGCCAGCAGTTACGAGACTAGCGGGATCCACGAGCAGTACTTC. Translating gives CASSYETSGIHEQYF.

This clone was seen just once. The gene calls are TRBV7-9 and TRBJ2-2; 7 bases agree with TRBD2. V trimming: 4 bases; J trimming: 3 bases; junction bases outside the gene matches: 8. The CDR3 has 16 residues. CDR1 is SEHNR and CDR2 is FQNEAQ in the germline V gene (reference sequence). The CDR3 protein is CASSSTHGGDTGELFF. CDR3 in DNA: TGTGCCAGCAGCTCTACCCATGGGGGGGACACCGGGGAGCTGTTTTTT.

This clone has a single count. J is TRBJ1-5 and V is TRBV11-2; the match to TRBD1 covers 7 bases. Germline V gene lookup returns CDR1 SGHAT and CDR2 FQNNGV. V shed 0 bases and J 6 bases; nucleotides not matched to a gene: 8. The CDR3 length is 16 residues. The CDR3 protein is CASSLDGLGGSQPQHF. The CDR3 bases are TGTGCCAGCAGCTTAGATGGGTTAGGGGGCAGTCAGCCCCAGCATTTT.

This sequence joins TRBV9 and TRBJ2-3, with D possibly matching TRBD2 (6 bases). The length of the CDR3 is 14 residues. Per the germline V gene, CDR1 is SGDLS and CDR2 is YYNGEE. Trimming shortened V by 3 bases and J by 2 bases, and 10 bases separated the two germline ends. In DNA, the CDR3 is TGTGCCAGCAGCGCGGGACTCCTCACAGATACGCAGTATTTT. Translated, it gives CASSAGLLTDTQYF. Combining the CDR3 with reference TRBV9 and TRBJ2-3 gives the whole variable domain DSGVTQTPKHLITATGQRVTLRCSPRSGDLSVYWYQQSLDQGLQFLIQYYNGEERAKGNILERFSAQQFPDLHSELNLSSLELGDSALYFCASSAGLLTDTQYFGPGTRLTVL.

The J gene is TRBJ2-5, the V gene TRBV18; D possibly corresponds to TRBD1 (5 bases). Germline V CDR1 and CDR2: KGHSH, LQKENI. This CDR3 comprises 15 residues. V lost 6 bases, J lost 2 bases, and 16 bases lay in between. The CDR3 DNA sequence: TGTGCCAGCTCGTCTAGAGACAGTGTTCAAGAGACCCAGTACTTC. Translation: CASSSRDSVQETQYF.

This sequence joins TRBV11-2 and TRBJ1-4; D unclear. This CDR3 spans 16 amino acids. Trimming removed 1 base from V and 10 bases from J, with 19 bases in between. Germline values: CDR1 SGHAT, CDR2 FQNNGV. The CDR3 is CASSLAFGVTSGKLFF. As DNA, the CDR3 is TGTGCCAGCAGCTTAGCGTTCGGGGTGACAAGTGGAAAACTGTTTTTT.

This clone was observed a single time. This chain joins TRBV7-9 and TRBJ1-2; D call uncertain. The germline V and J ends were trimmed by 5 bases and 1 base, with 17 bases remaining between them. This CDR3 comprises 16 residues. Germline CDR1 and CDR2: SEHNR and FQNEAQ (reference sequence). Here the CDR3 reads CASSQRAEDFNYGYTF. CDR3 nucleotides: TGTGCCAGCAGCCAGAGGGCAGAGGACTTTAACTATGGCTACACCTTC.

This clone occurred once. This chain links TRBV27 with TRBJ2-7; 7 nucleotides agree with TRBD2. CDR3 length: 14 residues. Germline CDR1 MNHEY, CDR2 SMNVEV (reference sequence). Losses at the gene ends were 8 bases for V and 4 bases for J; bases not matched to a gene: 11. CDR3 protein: CASPVLRESYEQYV. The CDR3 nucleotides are TGTGCCAGCCCAGTCTTGCGGGAGTCGTACGAGCAGTACGTC.

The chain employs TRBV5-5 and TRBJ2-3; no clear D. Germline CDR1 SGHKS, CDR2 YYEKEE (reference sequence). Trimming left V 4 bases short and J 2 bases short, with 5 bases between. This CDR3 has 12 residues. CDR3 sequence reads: CASSAYTDTQYF. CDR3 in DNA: TGTGCCAGCAGCGCCTACACAGATACGCAGTATTTT.

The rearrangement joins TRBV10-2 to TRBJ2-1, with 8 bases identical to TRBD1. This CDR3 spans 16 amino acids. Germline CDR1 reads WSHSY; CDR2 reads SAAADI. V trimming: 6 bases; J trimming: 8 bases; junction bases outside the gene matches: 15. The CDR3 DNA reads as TGCGCCAGCAGGGGGGACAGGCCTAGCCGGGTCTATGAGCAGTTCTTC. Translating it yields CASRGDRPSRVYEQFF.

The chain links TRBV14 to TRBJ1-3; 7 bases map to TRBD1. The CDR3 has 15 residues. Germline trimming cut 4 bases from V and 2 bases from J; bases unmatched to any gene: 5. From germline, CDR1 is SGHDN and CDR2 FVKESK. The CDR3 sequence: CASSPGQIAGNTIYF. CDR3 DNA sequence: TGTGCCAGCAGCCCGGGACAGATAGCTGGAAACACCATATATTTT.

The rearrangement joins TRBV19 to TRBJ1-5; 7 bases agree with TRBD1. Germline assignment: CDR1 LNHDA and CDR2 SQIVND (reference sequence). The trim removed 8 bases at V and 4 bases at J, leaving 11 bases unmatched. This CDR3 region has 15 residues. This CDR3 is CASAPRQGENQPQHF. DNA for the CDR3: TGTGCCAGTGCCCCTAGACAGGGCGAGAATCAGCCCCAGCATTTT.

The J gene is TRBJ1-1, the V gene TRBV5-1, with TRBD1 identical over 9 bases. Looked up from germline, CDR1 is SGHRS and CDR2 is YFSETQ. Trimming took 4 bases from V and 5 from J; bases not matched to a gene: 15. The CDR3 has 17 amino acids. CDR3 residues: CASSVGMGQGRGTEAFF. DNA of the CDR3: TGCGCCAGCAGCGTGGGGATGGGACAGGGAAGAGGGACTGAAGCTTTCTTT.

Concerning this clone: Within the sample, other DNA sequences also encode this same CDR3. The CDR3 DNA sequence: TGTGCCAGCTCACCAGGTCGAGATCAGCCCCAGCATTTT. This codes for CASSPGRDQPQHF. The chain uses TRBV18 and TRBJ1-5; D ambiguous. This CDR3 is 13 amino acids long. The V and J ends lost 2 bases and 5 bases respectively, with 7 bases between them. The germline CDR1 and CDR2 sequences are KGHSH and LQKENI.

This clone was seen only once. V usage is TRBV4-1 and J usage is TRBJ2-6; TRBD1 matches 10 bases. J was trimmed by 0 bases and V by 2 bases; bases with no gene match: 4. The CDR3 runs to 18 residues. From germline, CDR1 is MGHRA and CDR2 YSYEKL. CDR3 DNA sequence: TGCGCCAGCAGCCAATCTGGACAGGGGGTCTCTGGGGCCAACGTCCTGACTTTC. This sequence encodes CASSQSGQGVSGANVLTF.

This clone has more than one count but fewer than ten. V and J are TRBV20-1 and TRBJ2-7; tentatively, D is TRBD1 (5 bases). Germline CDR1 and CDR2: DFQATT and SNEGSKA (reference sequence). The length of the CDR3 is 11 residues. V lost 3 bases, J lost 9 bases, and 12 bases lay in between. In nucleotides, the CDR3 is TGCAGTGCTAGGGGGCCGGAGTGGCAGTACTTC. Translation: CSARGPEWQYF.

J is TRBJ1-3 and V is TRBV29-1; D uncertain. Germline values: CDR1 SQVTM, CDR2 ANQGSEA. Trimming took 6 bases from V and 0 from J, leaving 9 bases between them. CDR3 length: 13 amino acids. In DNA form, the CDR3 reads TGCAGCGTAGTTCTTAGCTCTGGAAACACCATATATTTT. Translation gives CSVVLSSGNTIYF.

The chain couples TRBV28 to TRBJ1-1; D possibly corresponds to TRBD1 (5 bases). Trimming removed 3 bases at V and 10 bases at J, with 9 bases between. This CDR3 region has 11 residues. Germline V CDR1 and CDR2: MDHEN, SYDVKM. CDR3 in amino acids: CASSFRTGAFF. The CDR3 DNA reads TGTGCCAGCAGTTTCCGAACAGGAGCTTTCTTT. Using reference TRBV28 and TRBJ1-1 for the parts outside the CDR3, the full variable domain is DVKVTQSSRYLVKRTGEKVFLECVQDMDHENMFWYRQDPGLGLRLIYFSYDVKMKEKGDIPEGYSVSREKKERFSLILESASTNQTSMYLCASSFRTGAFFGQGTRLTVV.

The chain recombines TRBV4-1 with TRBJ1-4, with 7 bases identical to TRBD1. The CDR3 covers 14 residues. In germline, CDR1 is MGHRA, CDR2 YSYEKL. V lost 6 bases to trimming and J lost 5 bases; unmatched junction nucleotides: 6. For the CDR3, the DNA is TGCGCCAGCAGGCGCCAAGGGGGCAATGAAAAACTGTTTTTT. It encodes CASRRQGGNEKLFF.

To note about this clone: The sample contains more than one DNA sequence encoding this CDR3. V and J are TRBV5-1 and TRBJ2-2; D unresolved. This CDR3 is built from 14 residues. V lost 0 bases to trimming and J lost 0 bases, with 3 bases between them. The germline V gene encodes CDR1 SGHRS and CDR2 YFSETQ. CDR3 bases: TGCGCCAGCAGCTTGGCCGCGAACACCGGGGAGCTGTTTTTT. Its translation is CASSLAANTGELFF. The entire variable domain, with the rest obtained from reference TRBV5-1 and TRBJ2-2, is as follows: KAGVTQTPRYLIKTRGQQVTLSCSPISGHRSVSWYQQTPGQGLQFLFEYFSETQRNKGNFPGRFSGRQFSNSRSEMNVSTLELGDSALYLCASSLAANTGELFFGEGSRLTVL.

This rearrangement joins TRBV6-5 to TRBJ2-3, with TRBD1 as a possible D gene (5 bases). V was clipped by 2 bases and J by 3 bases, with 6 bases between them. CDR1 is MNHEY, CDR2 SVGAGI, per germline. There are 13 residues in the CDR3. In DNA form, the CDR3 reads TGTGCCAGCAGTTACAGGGGAACAGATACGCAGTATTTT. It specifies CASSYRGTDTQYF.

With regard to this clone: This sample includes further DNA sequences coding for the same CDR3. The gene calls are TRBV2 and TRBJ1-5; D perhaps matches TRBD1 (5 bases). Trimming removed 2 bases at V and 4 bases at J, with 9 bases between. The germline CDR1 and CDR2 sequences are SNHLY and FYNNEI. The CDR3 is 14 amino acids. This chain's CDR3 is CASSERGGNQPQHF. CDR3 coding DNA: TGTGCCAGCAGTGAACGGGGGGGGAATCAGCCCCAGCATTTT.